The entry below gives a single T cell receptor beta chain sequence along with its context. Its antigen is unknown. The sample originates from a study of early T cells in non-severe SARS-CoV-2 infection. TCRdb ran MiXCR on the 5' RACE reads and lists one entry per CDR3 protein. This table holds 65,000 to 70,000 distinct CDR3 sequences, more than 9% found once. Trimming stripped 5 bases from V and 3 bases from J, with 3 bases between. Germline CDR1 reads KGHSH; CDR2 reads LQKENI. The CDR3 is made up of 11 amino acids. Regarding the study as a whole: Matching results from VDJdb favored anti-spike CD8 responses, leaving private and CD4 specificities undetected.

The TCR sequence derives from an adult who was a healthcare worker with PCR-confirmed SARS-CoV-2 infection or an uninfected control (not recorded which). The sequenced sample consisted of whole blood. The genes are TRBV18 and TRBJ2-3; D call uncertain. This chain's CDR3 is CASSITDTQYF. The CDR3 nucleotides read TGTGCCAGCTCAATTACAGATACGCAGTATTTT. Complete variable domain (other parts from reference TRBV18 and TRBJ2-3): NAGVMQNPRHLVRRRGQEARLRCSPMKGHSHVYWYRQLPEEGLKFMVYLQKENIIDESGMPKERFSAEFPKEGPSILRIQQVVRGDSAAYFCASSITDTQYFGPGTRLTVL.